The 25 T cell receptor beta chains presented below share a single source sample, sequenced in a study of molecular identifiers for immune sequencing clone quantification. TCRdb itself ran the PCR reads through MiXCR, one entry per CDR3 protein. This sample carries some 650,000 distinct CDR3 sequences, approximately 20% of them seen once, and the ten largest clones take roughly 0.85%. The sample was naive CD8+ T cells from blood, with Jurkat cell RNA spiked in. The subset was: FACS-sorted CD8+CD4-CCR7+CD45RA+ naive T cells. The receptors derive from a human donor in good health. Some libraries in this study had Jurkat cell RNA spiked in.

Only one count was recorded for this clonotype. A junction boundary mismatches the germline segment, possibly from a read error. The V gene is TRBV12-3 or TRBV12-4, the J gene TRBJ2-7; D is ambiguous. The CDR3 runs 12 residues. This CDR3 is CASSFGSYERYF. In DNA, the CDR3 is TGTGCCAGCAGTTTTGGTTCCTACGAGCGGTACTTC.

This clonotype showed up many times. The CDR3 DNA follows: TGTGCCAGCAGCTTAGTTGTGGGTGCTGGAAACATTCAGTACTTC. Translated: CASSLVVGAGNIQYF. The chain is built from TRBV7-9 and TRBJ2-4, with unresolved D. Trimming cost V 1 base and J 6 bases, with 13 bases left between them. Germline CDR1 is SEHNR and CDR2 is FQNEAQ (reference sequence). This CDR3 contains 15 residues.

Notes on this clonotype: A clone one base away is much larger, so this may be a read error. The V call is TRBV7-9, the J call TRBJ2-5; D is perhaps TRBD2 (5 bases). The germline V gene has CDR1 SEHNR and CDR2 FQNEAQ (reference sequence). The CDR3 is 16 amino acids. The CDR3: CAARTPGGLNHETQYF. The CDR3 DNA reads as TGTGCTGCAAGGACTCCTGGAGGATTAAACCATGAGACCCAGTACTTC.

This clonotype was recorded many times. The chain combines TRBV27 with TRBJ2-7; D call uncertain. Germline CDR1 is MNHEY and CDR2 is SMNVEV (reference sequence). The germline V and J ends were trimmed by 8 bases and 6 bases, with 14 bases remaining between them. The CDR3 length is 12 residues. CDR3 in DNA: TGTGCCAGCTCTAAATTAGGGTCCGAGCAGTACTTC. Translated, it gives CASSKLGSEQYF.

In its sample, this clonotype was seen many times. The chain is built from TRBV29-1 and TRBJ1-2; 8 positions match TRBD1. V shed 7 bases and J 2 bases; nucleotides not matched to a gene: 6. This CDR3 has 13 amino acids. Germline CDR1 is SQVTM and CDR2 is ANQGSEA. The CDR3 region is CSGGQALNYGYTF. CDR3 bases: TGCAGCGGGGGACAGGCCCTCAACTATGGCTACACCTTC. The complete variable domain, with remaining parts taken from reference TRBV29-1 and TRBJ1-2, reads SAVISQKPSRDICQRGTSLTIQCQVDSQVTMMFWYRQQPGQSLTLIATANQGSEATYESGFVIDKFPISRPNLTFSTLTVSNMSPEDSSIYLCSGGQALNYGYTFGSGTRLTVV.

This clonotype was seen only a few times. Sequence at one end of the junction differs from germline and may be a read error. The chain recombines TRBV7-6 with TRBJ2-3, with D perhaps matching TRBD2 (5 bases). This CDR3 contains 18 residues. Germline-derived CDR1 and CDR2 are SGHVS and FNYEAQ. CDR3 amino acids: CASGLRVGPSLISDTQYF. For the CDR3, the DNA is TGTGCCAGCGGCTTACGAGTAGGCCCTAGCTTAATTTCAGATACGCAGTATTTT.

Comment on this clonotype: One junction end disagrees with the germline gene, perhaps due to a read error. This chain uses TRBV6-5 with TRBJ2-3; D possibly corresponds to TRBD1 (6 bases). Germline CDR1 is MNHEY and CDR2 is SVGAGI. This CDR3 region has 15 residues. CDR3 DNA: TGTGCCAGCAGCCAGGGGCTACCTAGCACAGATACGCAGTGTTTT. Its protein product is CASSQGLPSTDTQCF.

Comment on this clonotype: Just one base apart from a much larger clone, this may be a read error. The chain has TRBV12-3 or TRBV12-4 and TRBJ2-3, with unresolved D. CDR3 length equals 15 residues. The CDR3 coding sequence is TGTGCCGGCAGTTTAGAAGTAGTCGTCACAGATACGCAGTATTTT. Protein sequence: CAGSLEVVVTDTQYF.

This clonotype was seen at least ten times. The J gene is TRBJ1-5, the V gene TRBV6-2 or TRBV6-3; the D gene is possibly TRBD1 (6 bases). The CDR3 covers 16 residues. Trimming cost V 2 bases and J 0 bases, with 11 bases left between them. Germline values: CDR1 MNHEY, CDR2 SVGEGT. The CDR3 is CASSYVRTDSNQPQHF. In DNA, the CDR3 is TGTGCCAGCAGTTACGTCAGGACAGATAGCAATCAGCCCCAGCATTTT.

This clonotype was found many times. This may come from a read error, since a much larger clone is one base off. The chain carries TRBV7-9 and TRBJ1-1; D not certain. This CDR3 has 12 residues. V lost 3 bases, J lost 2 bases, and 4 bases lay in between. Germline loops: CDR1 SEHNR, CDR2 FQNEAQ (reference sequence). Here the CDR3 DNA reads TGTGCCAGCAGCTTTATTAACACTGAAGCTTTCTTT. Translating it yields CASSFINTEAFF.

This clonotype was counted ten times or more. This chain joins TRBV29-1 and TRBJ2-1; 12 bases agree with TRBD2. Germline values: CDR1 SQVTM, CDR2 ANQGSEA. The V gene end was trimmed by 1 base and the J gene end by 9 bases; junction bases not matched to a gene: 4. The CDR3 is made up of 14 amino acids. CDR3 protein: CSVEGGLAGSEQFF. CDR3 nucleotides: TGCAGCGTTGAAGGAGGACTAGCGGGGAGTGAGCAGTTCTTC.

This clonotype showed up just a few times. J is TRBJ2-5 and V is TRBV14, with 8 positions matching TRBD1. V was pared by 5 bases and J by 5 bases, with 4 bases of the junction left unmatched. Germline V gene sequence: CDR1 SGHDN, CDR2 FVKESK. This CDR3 spans 13 amino acids. The CDR3 is CASSRTGRETQYF. The CDR3 DNA follows: TGTGCCAGCAGCAGGACAGGGAGGGAGACCCAGTACTTC.

This clonotype has just one count. It may be a read error: a sequence one base away is much more abundant. Given the absence of the conserved phenylalanine or tryptophan at the CDR3 end, a read error is likely. V gene TRBV24-1 combines with J gene TRBJ2-1; either TRBD1 or TRBD2 may supply D (6 bases each). The CDR3 has 16 amino acids. Between the trimmed V and J ends, which lost 3 bases and 4 bases, there was a span of 15 bases. Germline loops: CDR1 KGHDR, CDR2 SFDVKD. The CDR3 bases are TGTGCCACCAGTGATCCTACAGGGACTTCTTACAATGAGCAGTTCCTC. This codes for CATSDPTGTSYNEQFL.

Concerning this clonotype itself: One base away lies a much larger clone, so this may be a sequencing read error. The genes are TRBV29-1 and TRBJ2-7; D possibly corresponds to TRBD1 (7 bases). CDR3 length equals 14 residues. Germline V gene sequence: CDR1 SQVTM, CDR2 ANQGSEA. The CDR3 DNA reads as TGCAGCGTTGAAGATACGGCAGGGGGGTACGAGCGGTACTTC. Translating it yields CSVEDTAGGYERYF.

As concerns this clonotype: The junction departs from the called germline gene at one end, perhaps through a read error. The chain couples TRBV12-3 or TRBV12-4 to TRBJ2-7; a possible D gene is TRBD2 (5 bases). The CDR3 has 11 amino acids. CDR3 nucleotides: TGTGCCGTGGGAGATCCCTACGAGCAGTGCTTC. This encodes CAVGDPYEQCF.

J is TRBJ1-2 and V is TRBV12-3 or TRBV12-4; 7 positions match TRBD1. This CDR3 has 12 amino acids. Trimming at V came to 3 bases and at J to 8 bases, leaving 3 bases not matched to a gene. CDR3 region: CASSFQGGGYTF. The CDR3, as DNA: TGTGCCAGCAGTTTTCAGGGGGGAGGCTACACCTTC.

Only a few counts were recorded for this clonotype. The chain uses TRBV6-2 or TRBV6-3 and TRBJ2-7; D is undetermined. The CDR3 covers 16 residues. CDR1 is MNHEY and CDR2 is SVGEGT in the germline V gene. V shed 0 bases and J shed 0 bases, with 12 bases lying between them. This CDR3 reads CASSYSTLTLSYEQYF. DNA of the CDR3: TGTGCCAGCAGTTACTCGACTTTAACCCTCTCCTACGAGCAGTACTTC.

This clonotype was picked up a small number of times. The chain has TRBV5-8 and TRBJ1-5; unclear D gene. CDR1 is SGHTS, CDR2 YDEGEE, per germline. This CDR3 comprises 14 residues. Trimming removed 2 bases from V and 1 base from J, with 7 bases in between. The DNA of the CDR3 is TGTGCCAGCAGCTTACGGGAAAGCAATCAGCCCCAGCATTTT. Translated, it gives CASSLRESNQPQHF.

This clonotype has a count of ten or more. The chain recombines TRBV18 with TRBJ2-1, with D possibly TRBD1 on 5 matching bases. Germline V gives CDR1 KGHSH, CDR2 LQKENI. The V gene lost 0 bases and the J gene lost 7 bases, with 7 bases spanning the gap. The CDR3 is 13 residues long. Written as DNA, the CDR3 is TGTGCCAGCTCACCACCAGCAGGGAATGAGCAGTTCTTC. Translation: CASSPPAGNEQFF.

The chain links TRBV11-2 to TRBJ2-7; D unclear. The CDR3 runs 12 residues. Trimming left V 10 bases short and J 3 bases short, with 13 bases between. Germline V gives CDR1 SGHAT, CDR2 FQNNGV. The CDR3 region is CATARSVYEQYF. Written as DNA, the CDR3 is TGTGCCACCGCACGGAGCGTCTACGAGCAGTACTTC.

This clonotype was seen ten or more times. This chain uses TRBV10-2 with TRBJ2-4; D unresolved. The CDR3 runs to 14 residues. Trimming cost V 3 bases and J 6 bases, with 12 bases left between them. Per the germline V gene, CDR1 is WSHSY and CDR2 is SAAADI. The CDR3 region has the DNA TGCGCCAGCAGTGACCCCTGGACCTTAAACATTCAGTACTTC. This encodes CASSDPWTLNIQYF.

The table lists this clonotype with many counts. This chain joins TRBV6-5 and TRBJ1-1, with D perhaps matching TRBD1 (5 bases). CDR3 size: 14 residues. V lost 2 bases and J lost 1, with 8 bases in between. Germline V gene data show CDR1 as MNHEY and CDR2 as SVGAGI. CDR3 bases: TGTGCCAGCAGTTACGGGGACGGGAACACTGAAGCTTTCTTT. This translates into CASSYGDGNTEAFF.

This clonotype was counted at least ten times. The rearrangement joins TRBV20-1 to TRBJ2-3, with TRBD1 identical over 10 bases. The germline gives CDR1 DFQATT, CDR2 SNEGSKA (reference sequence). V was pared by 6 bases and J by 2 bases, with 17 bases of the junction left unmatched. The CDR3 extends over 18 amino acids. CDR3 protein: CSASGTGDELWATDTQYF. CDR3 sequence (DNA): TGCAGTGCGAGCGGGACAGGGGATGAACTGTGGGCCACAGATACGCAGTATTTT.

The table lists this clonotype with a few counts. The rearrangement links TRBV4-1 to TRBJ1-2, with D hard to call. V was cut by 7 bases and J by 4 bases, with 16 bases left in between. This CDR3 spans 14 amino acids. CDR1 is MGHRA, CDR2 YSYEKL, per germline. The CDR3 coding sequence is TGCGCCAGCAAGATATTGGAGGATGGCTATGGCTACACCTTC. It specifies CASKILEDGYGYTF.

This clonotype was seen many times. The chain has TRBV6-5 and TRBJ2-7; 11 nucleotides line up with TRBD1. V gave up 2 bases and J gave up 0 bases; unmatched junction bases: 0. The germline gives CDR1 MNHEY, CDR2 SVGAGI. This CDR3 contains 15 residues. The CDR3 nucleotides read TGTGCCAGCAGTTACGGGACAGGGGGCTCCTACGAGCAGTACTTC. Translating gives CASSYGTGGSYEQYF.